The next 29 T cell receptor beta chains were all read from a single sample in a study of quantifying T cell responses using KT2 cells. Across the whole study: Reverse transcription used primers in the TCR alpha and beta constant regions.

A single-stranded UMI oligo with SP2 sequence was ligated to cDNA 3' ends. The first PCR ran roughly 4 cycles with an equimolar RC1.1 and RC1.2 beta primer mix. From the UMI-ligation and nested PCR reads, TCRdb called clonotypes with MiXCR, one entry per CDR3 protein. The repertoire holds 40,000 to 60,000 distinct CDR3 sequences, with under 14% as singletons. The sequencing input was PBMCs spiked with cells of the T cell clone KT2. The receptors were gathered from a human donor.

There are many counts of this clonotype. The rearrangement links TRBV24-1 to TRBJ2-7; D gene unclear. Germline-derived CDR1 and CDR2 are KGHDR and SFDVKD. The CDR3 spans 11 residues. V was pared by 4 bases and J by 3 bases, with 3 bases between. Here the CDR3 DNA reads TGTGCCACCAGTGACCTCTACGAGCAGTACTTC. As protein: CATSDLYEQYF.

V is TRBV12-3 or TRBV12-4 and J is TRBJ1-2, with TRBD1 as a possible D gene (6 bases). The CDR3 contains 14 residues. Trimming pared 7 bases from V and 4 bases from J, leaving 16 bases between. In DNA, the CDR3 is TGTGCCAGCAACCCCTCCTACAGGGCCTATGGCTACACCTTC. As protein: CASNPSYRAYGYTF.

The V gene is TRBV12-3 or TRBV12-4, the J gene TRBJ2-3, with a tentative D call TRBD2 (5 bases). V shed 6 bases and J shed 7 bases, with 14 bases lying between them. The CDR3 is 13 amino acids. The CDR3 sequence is CASSPGGTNTQYF. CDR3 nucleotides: TGTGCCAGCAGCCCTGGAGGAACCAATACGCAGTATTTT.

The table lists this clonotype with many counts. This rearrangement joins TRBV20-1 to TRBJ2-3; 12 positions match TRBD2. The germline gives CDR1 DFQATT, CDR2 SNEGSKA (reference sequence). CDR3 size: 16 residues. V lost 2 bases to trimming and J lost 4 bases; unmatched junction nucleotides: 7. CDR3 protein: CSARPPSGRGSDTQYF. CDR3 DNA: TGCAGTGCTAGACCTCCTAGCGGGAGGGGATCAGATACGCAGTATTTT.

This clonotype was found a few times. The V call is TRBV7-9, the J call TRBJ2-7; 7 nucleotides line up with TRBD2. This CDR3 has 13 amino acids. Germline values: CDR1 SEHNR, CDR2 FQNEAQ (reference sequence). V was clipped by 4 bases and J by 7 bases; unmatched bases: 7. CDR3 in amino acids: CASSSGLDEEQYF. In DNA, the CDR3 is TGTGCCAGCAGCTCCGGACTAGATGAGGAGCAGTACTTC.

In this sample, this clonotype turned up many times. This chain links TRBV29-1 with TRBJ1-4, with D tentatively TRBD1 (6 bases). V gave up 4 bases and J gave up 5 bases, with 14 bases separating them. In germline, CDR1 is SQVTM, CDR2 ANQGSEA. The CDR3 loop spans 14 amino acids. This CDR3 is CSVGEAGGNEKLFF. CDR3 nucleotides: TGCAGCGTTGGTGAGGCGGGGGGCAATGAAAAACTGTTTTTT.

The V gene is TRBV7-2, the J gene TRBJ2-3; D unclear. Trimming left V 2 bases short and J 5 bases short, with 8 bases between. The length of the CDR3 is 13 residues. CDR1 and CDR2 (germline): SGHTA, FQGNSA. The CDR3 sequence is CASSLNARDTQYF. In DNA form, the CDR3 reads TGTGCCAGCAGCTTAAACGCCCGAGATACGCAGTATTTT.

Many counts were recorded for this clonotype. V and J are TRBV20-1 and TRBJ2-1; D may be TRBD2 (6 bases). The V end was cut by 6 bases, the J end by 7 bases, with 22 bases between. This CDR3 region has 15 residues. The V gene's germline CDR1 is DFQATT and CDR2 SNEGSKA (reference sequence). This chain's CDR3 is CSAPAREMGSNEQFF. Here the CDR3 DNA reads TGCAGTGCCCCAGCTCGGGAGATGGGTTCAAATGAGCAGTTCTTC.

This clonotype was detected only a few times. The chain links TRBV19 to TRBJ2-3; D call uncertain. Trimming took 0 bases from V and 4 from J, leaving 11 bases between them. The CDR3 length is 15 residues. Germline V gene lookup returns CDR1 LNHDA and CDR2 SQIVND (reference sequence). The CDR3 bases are TGTGCCAGTAGTATAGACCCGGATCGCGCAGATACGCAGTATTTT. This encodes CASSIDPDRADTQYF. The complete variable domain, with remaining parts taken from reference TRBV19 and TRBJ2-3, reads DGGITQSPKYLFRKEGQNVTLSCEQNLNHDAMYWYRQDPGQGLRLIYYSQIVNDFQKGDIAEGYSVSREKKESFPLTVTSAQKNPTAFYLCASSIDPDRADTQYFGPGTRLTVL.

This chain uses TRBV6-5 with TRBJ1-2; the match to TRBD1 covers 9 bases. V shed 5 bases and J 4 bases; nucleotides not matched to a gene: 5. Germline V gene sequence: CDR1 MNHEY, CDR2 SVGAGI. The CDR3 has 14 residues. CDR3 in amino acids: CASSRTGETYGYTF. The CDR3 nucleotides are TGTGCCAGCAGTCGGACAGGGGAGACCTATGGCTACACCTTC.

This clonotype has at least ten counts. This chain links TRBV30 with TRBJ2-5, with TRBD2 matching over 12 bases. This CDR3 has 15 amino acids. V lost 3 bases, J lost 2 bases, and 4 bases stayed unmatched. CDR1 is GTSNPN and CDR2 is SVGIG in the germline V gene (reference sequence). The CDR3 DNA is TGTGCCTGGAGCAAGACTAGCGGGAGACAAGAGACCCAGTACTTC. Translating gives CAWSKTSGRQETQYF.

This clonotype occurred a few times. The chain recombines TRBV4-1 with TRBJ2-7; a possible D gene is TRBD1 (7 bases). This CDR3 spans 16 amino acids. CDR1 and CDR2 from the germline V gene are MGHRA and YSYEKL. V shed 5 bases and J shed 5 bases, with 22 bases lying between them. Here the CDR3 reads CASSEGGSGGSNEQYF. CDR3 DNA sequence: TGCGCCAGCAGCGAAGGGGGGTCAGGGGGATCGAACGAGCAGTACTTC.

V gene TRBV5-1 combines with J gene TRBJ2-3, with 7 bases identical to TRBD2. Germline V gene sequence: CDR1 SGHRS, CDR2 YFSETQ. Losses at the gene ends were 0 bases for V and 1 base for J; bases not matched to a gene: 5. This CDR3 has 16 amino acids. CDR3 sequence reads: CASSLEVRGGTDTQYF. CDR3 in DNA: TGCGCCAGCAGCTTGGAGGTTCGGGGGGGCACAGATACGCAGTATTTT.

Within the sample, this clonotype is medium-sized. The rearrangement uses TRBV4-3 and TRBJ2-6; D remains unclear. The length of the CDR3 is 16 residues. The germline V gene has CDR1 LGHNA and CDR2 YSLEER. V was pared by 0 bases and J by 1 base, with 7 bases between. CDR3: CASSQESASGANVLTF. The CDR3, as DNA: TGCGCCAGCAGCCAAGAGAGTGCGTCTGGGGCCAACGTCCTGACTTTC.

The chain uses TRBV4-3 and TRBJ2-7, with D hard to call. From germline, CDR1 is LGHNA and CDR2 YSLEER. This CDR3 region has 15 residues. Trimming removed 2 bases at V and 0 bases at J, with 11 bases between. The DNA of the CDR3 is TGCGCCAGCAGCCAACTCCGAATGAGCTCCTACGAGCAGTACTTC. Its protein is CASSQLRMSSYEQYF.

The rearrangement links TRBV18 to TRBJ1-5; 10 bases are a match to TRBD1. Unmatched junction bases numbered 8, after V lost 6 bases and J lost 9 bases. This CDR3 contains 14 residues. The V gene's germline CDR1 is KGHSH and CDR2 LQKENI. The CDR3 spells CASSASGQGSPQHF. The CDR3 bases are TGTGCCAGCTCCGCATCGGGACAGGGGTCGCCCCAGCATTTT.

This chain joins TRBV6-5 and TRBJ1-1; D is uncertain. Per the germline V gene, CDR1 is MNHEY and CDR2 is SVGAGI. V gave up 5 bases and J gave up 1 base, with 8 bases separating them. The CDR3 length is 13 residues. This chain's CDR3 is CASSGIPNTEAFF. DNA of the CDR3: TGTGCCAGCAGTGGCATCCCGAACACTGAAGCTTTCTTT.

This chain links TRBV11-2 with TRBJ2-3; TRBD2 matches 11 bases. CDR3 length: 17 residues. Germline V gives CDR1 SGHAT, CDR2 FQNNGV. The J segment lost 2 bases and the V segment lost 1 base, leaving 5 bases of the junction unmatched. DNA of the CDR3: TGTGCCAGCAGCTTAGGGGCTAGCGGGGGGAACACAGATACGCAGTATTTT. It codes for CASSLGASGGNTDTQYF.

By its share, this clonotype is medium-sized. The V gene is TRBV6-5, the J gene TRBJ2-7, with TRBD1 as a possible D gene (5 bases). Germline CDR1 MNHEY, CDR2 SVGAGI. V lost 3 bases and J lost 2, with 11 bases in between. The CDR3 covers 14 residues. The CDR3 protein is CASSYSDSTYEQYF. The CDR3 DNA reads TGTGCCAGCAGTTATTCTGACAGCACCTACGAGCAGTACTTC.

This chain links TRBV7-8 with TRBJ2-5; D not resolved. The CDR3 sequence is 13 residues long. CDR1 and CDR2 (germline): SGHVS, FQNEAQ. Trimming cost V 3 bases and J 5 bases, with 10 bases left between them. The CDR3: CASSLAQMETQYF. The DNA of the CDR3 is TGTGCCAGCAGCTTGGCGCAGATGGAGACCCAGTACTTC. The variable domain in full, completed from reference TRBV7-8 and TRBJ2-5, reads GAGVSQSPRYKVAKRGQDVALRCDPISGHVSLFWYQQALGQGPEFLTYFQNEAQLDKSGLPSDRFFAERPEGSVSTLKIQRTQQEDSAVYLCASSLAQMETQYFGPGTRLLVL.

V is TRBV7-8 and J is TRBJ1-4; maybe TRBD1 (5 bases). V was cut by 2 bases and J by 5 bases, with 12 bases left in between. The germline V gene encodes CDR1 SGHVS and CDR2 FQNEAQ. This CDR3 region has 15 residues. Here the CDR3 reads CASSLRGVRNEKLFF. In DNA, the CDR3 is TGTGCCAGCAGCTTAAGAGGGGTTAGAAATGAAAAACTGTTTTTT.

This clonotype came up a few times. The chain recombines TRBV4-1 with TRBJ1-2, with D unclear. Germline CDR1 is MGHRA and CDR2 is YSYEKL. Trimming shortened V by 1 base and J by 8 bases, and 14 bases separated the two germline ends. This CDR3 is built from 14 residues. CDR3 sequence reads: CASSQVLDRRGYTF. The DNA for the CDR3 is TGCGCCAGCAGCCAAGTATTGGATCGGAGAGGCTACACCTTC.

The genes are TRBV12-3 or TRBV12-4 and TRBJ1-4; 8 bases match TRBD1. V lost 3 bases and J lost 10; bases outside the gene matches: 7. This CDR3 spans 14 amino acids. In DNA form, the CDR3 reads TGTGCCAGCAGTTTTGACAGGGGATCTGGAAAACTGTTTTTT. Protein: CASSFDRGSGKLFF.

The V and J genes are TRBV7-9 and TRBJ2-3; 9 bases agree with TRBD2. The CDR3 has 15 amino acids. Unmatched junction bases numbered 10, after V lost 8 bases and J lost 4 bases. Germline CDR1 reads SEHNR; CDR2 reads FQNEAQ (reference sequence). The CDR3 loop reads CASRLAGGPPDTQYF. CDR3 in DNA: TGTGCCAGCCGTCTGGCGGGAGGGCCCCCAGATACGCAGTATTTT.

The CDR3 DNA reads TGTGCCAGCAGTTTCGCCGGACTAGCGGGGAACAATGAGCAGTTCTTC. Its translation: CASSFAGLAGNNEQFF. The genes are TRBV28 and TRBJ2-1; 12 nucleotides line up with TRBD2. Germline CDR1 and CDR2: MDHEN and SYDVKM. This CDR3 spans 16 amino acids. The trim removed 3 bases at V and 5 bases at J, leaving 5 bases unmatched.

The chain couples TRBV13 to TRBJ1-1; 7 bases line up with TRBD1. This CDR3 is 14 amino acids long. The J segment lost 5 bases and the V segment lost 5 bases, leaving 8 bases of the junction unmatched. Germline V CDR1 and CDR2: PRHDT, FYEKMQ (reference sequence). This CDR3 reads CASSDQGGRTEAFF. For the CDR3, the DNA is TGTGCCAGCAGCGATCAGGGGGGGCGTACTGAAGCTTTCTTT. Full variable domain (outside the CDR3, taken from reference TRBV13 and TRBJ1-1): AAGVIQSPRHLIKEKRETATLKCYPIPRHDTVYWYQQGPGQDPQFLISFYEKMQSDKGSIPDRFSAQQFSDYHSELNMSSLELGDSALYFCASSDQGGRTEAFFGQGTRLTVV.

The DNA of the CDR3 is TGTGCCAGCAGCTGGGTGACTAGCGGGGAAGAGACCCAGTACTTC. Translating gives CASSWVTSGEETQYF. The chain couples TRBV11-2 to TRBJ2-5; 11 positions agree with TRBD2. Germline V gene data show CDR1 as SGHAT and CDR2 as FQNNGV. The CDR3 spans 15 residues. The J segment lost 3 bases and the V segment lost 4 bases, leaving 4 bases of the junction unmatched.

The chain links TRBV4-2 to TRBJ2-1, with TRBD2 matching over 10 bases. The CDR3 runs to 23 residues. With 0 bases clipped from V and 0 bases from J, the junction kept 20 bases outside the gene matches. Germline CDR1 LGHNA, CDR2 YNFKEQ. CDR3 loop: CASSQDVRRSGRDVPSSYNEQFF. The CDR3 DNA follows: TGTGCCAGCAGCCAAGATGTTCGGCGGAGCGGGAGGGATGTCCCGAGCTCCTACAATGAGCAGTTCTTC.

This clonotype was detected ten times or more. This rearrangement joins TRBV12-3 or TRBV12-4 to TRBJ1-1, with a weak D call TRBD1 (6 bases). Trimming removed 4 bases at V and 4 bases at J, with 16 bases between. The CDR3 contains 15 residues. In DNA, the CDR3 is TGTGCCAGCAGTTGGGCGGGGGGCGCGCCCACTGAAGCTTTCTTT. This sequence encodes CASSWAGGAPTEAFF.